The 5 T cell receptor beta chains reported below all come from one sample, sequenced in a study of early T cells in non-severe SARS-CoV-2 infection listed by TCRdb under 2021. The protocol used for the library was 5' RACE. These reads were obtained on a NextSeq 500. Clones were called with MiXCR by TCRdb after fastp trimmed the public reads at Q25, and only in-frame beta chains were retained. Under each unique CDR3 protein, matching rows form one entry showing the most common genes and DNA. For this sample the table gives under 75,000 distinct CDR3 sequences, of which under 15% were detected only once. The ten largest account for 8% to 10% of the sample. Sequenced input: whole blood. Receptors were obtained from an adult who was a healthcare worker with PCR-confirmed SARS-CoV-2 infection or an uninfected control (not recorded which).

The sample holds a few counts of this clonotype. The chain recombines TRBV2 with TRBJ1-2, with TRBD1 as a possible D gene (5 bases). Between the trimmed V and J ends, which lost 7 bases and 1 base, there was a span of 13 bases. This CDR3 is built from 14 residues. Germline values: CDR1 SNHLY, CDR2 FYNNEI. The CDR3: CASNSDRLNYGYTF. The CDR3 DNA reads TGTGCCAGCAACTCAGACAGACTTAACTATGGCTACACCTTC.

This clonotype turned up a few times. The chain couples TRBV28 to TRBJ2-7, with D perhaps TRBD1 (5 bases). Trimming removed 3 bases at V and 6 bases at J, with 6 bases between. Germline CDR1 reads MDHEN; CDR2 reads SYDVKM. The CDR3 totals 11 residues. CDR3 sequence: CASSLGLEQYF. The CDR3 region has the DNA TGTGCCAGCAGTTTGGGGCTCGAGCAGTACTTC.

The V and J genes are TRBV5-4 and TRBJ1-4; D possibly corresponds to TRBD1 (5 bases). CDR1 and CDR2 from the germline V gene are SGHNT and YYREEE (reference sequence). There are 14 residues in the CDR3. V was pared by 4 bases and J by 6 bases, with 13 bases between. The CDR3 nucleotides read TGTGCCAGCAGCAACGGGGCTGAGCATGAAAAACTGTTTTTT. Translated, it gives CASSNGAEHEKLFF.

This clonotype was seen many times. The rearrangement uses TRBV6-5 and TRBJ2-2; the match to TRBD1 covers 7 bases. The CDR3 has 14 amino acids. J was trimmed by 6 bases and V by 2 bases; bases with no gene match: 3. Germline V gene data show CDR1 as MNHEY and CDR2 as SVGAGI. The CDR3 spells CASSYDRVAGELFF. CDR3 bases: TGTGCCAGCAGTTACGACAGGGTCGCCGGGGAGCTGTTTTTT.

The sample holds a few counts of this clonotype. J is TRBJ1-1 and V is TRBV12-3 or TRBV12-4; D might be TRBD1 (6 bases). The CDR3 extends over 13 amino acids. Trimming shortened V by 7 bases and J by 2 bases, and 11 bases separated the two germline ends. The CDR3 DNA reads TGTGCCAGCACCCGCAGGGGAAACACTGAAGCTTTCTTT. This translates into CASTRRGNTEAFF.